The clone carrying this T cell receptor beta chain has more than one count but fewer than ten. Antigen specificity is unknown. This specimen comes from a study of early T cells in non-severe SARS-CoV-2 infection. TCRdb called the 5' RACE reads again in MiXCR, with one record for every CDR3 protein. Of tens of thousands of distinct CDR3 sequences in the sample, about 12% were seen once. V dropped 4 bases and J dropped 2 bases, with 11 bases sitting between them. Germline values: CDR1 SGHRS, CDR2 YFSETQ. There are 14 residues in the CDR3. Study-wide results and limits: VDJdb-based matching was biased toward anti-spike CD8 responses and missed private and CD4 specificities.

Specimen: whole blood. This chain links TRBV5-1 with TRBJ2-3, with D perhaps matching TRBD1 (5 bases). The origin of this receptor is an adult who was a healthcare worker with PCR-confirmed SARS-CoV-2 infection or an uninfected control (not recorded which). CDR3 in DNA: TGCGCCAGCAGCCGCGCGACAGCCACAGATACGCAGTATTTT. The encoded protein is CASSRATATDTQYF.